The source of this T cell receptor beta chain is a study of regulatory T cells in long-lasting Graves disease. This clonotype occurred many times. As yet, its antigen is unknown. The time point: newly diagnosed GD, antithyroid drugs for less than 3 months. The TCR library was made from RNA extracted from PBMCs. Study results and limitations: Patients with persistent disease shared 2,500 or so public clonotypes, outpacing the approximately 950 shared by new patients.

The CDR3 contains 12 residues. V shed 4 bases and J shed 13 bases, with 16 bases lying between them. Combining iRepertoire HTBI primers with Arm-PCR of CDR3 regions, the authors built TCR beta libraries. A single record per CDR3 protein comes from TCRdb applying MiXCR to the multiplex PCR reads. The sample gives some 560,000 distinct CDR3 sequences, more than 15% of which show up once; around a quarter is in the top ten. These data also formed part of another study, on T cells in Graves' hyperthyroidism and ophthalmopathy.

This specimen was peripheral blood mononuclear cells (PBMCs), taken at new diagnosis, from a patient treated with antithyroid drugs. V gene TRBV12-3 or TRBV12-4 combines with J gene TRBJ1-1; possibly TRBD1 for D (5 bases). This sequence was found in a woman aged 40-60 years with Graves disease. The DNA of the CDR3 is TGTGCCAGCAGTTGGAGGCGAGCCCAGGGTTTCTTT. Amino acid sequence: CASSWRRAQGFF.